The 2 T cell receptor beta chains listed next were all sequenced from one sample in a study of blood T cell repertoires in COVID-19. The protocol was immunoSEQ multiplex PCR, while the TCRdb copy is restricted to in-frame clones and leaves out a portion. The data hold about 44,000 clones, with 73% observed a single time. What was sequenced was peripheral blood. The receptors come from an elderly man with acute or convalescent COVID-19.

CDR3 sequence (DNA): TGTGCCAGCAGTCCCCCCGGAAGACGGGGATATGGCTACACCTTC. Protein: CASSPPGRRGYGYTF. The chain couples TRBV28 to TRBJ1-2; no clear D gene. The V and J ends lost 5 bases and 5 bases respectively, with 18 bases between them. Germline loops: CDR1 MDHEN, CDR2 SYDVKM. The CDR3 has 15 amino acids.

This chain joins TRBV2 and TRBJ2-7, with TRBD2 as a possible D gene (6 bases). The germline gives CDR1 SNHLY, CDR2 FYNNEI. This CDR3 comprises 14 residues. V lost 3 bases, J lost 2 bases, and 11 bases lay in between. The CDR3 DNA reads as TGTGCCAGCAGTGACCTAGCGAAGACCTACGAGCAGTACTTC. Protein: CASSDLAKTYEQYF.